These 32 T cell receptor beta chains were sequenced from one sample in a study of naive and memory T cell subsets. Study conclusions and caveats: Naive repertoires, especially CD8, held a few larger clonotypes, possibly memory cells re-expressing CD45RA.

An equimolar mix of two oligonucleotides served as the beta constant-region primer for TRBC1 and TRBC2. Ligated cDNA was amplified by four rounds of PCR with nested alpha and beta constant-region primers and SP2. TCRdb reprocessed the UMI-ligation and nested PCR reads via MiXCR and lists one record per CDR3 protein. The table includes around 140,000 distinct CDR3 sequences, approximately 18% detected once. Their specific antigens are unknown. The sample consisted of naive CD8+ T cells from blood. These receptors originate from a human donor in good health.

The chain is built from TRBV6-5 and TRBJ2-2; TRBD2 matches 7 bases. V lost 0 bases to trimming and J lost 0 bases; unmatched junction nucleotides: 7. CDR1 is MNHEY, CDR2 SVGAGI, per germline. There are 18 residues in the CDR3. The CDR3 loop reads CASSYSRGWVTNTGELFF. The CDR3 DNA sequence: TGTGCCAGCAGTTACTCGCGGGGGTGGGTGACGAACACCGGGGAGCTGTTTTTT.

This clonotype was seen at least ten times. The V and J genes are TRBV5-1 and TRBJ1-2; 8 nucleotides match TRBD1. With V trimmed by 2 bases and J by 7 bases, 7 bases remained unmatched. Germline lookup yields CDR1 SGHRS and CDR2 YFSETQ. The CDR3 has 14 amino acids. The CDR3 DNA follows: TGCGCCAGCAGCTTTGACAGGGGCCATTTTGGCTACACCTTC. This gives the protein CASSFDRGHFGYTF.

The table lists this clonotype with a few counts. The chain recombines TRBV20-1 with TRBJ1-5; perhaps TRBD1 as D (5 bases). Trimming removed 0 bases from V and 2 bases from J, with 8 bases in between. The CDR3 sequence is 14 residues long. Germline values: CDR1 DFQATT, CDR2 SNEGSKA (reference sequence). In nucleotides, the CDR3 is TGCAGTGCTAGAGAGTGGGGCGGCAATCAGCCCCAGCATTTT. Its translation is CSAREWGGNQPQHF.

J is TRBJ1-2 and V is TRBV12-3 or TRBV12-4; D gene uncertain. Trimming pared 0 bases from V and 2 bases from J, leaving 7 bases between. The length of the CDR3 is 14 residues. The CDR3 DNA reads TGTGCCAGCAGTTTAGCAGGGTTGAACTATGGCTACACCTTC. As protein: CASSLAGLNYGYTF.

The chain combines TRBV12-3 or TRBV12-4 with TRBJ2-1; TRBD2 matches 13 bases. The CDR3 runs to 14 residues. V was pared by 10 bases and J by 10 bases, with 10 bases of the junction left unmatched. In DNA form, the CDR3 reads TGTGCCACCCATCGGACTAGCGGGAGCAGCGAGCAGTTCTTC. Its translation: CATHRTSGSSEQFF.

This chain's CDR3 is CASSSPNQPQHF. CDR3 nucleotide sequence: TGTGCCAGCAGTTCCCCCAATCAGCCCCAGCATTTT. The V gene is TRBV28, the J gene TRBJ1-5; no definite D call. The germline CDR1 and CDR2 sequences are MDHEN and SYDVKM. V lost 4 bases to trimming and J lost 3 bases, with 4 bases between them. This CDR3 region has 12 residues.

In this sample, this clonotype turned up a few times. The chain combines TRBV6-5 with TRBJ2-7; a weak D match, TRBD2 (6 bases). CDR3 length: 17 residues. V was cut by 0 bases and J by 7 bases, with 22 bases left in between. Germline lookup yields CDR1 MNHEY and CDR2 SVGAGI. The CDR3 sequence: CASSYSKFPGRAGEQYF. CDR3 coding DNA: TGTGCCAGCAGTTACTCTAAATTTCCGGGCAGGGCGGGGGAGCAGTACTTC.

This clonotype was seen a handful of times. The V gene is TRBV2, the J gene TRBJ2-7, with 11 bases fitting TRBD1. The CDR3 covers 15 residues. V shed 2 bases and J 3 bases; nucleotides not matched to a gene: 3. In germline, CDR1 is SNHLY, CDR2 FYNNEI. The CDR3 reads CASSEWTGGRYEQYF. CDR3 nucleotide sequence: TGTGCCAGCAGTGAATGGACAGGGGGCCGCTACGAGCAGTACTTC.

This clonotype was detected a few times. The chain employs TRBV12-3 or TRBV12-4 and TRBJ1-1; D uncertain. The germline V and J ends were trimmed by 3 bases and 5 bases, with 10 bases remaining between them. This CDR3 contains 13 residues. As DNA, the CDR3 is TGTGCCAGCAGTTTTATGGGAGGGACTGAAGCTTTCTTT. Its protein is CASSFMGGTEAFF.

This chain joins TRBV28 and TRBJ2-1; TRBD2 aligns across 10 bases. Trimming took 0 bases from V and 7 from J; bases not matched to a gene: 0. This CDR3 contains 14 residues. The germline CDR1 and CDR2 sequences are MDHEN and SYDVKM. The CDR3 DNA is TGTGCCAGCAGTTTATGGACTAGCGGGAATGAGCAGTTCTTC. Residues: CASSLWTSGNEQFF. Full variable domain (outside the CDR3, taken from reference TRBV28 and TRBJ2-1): DVKVTQSSRYLVKRTGEKVFLECVQDMDHENMFWYRQDPGLGLRLIYFSYDVKMKEKGDIPEGYSVSREKKERFSLILESASTNQTSMYLCASSLWTSGNEQFFGPGTRLTVL.

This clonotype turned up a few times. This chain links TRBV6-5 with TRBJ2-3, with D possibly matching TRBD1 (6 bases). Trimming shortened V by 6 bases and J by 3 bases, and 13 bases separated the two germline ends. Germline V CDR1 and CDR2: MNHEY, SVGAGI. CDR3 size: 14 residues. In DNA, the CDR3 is TGTGCCAGCAGGATCTGGACAGAGACAGATACGCAGTATTTT. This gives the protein CASRIWTETDTQYF.

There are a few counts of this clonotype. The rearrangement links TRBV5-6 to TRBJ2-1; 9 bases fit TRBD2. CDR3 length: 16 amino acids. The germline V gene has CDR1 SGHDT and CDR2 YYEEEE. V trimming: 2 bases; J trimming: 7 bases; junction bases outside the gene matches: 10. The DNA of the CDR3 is TGTGCCAGCAGCTTACGTAGCGGGAGAATTATGAATGAGCAGTTCTTC. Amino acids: CASSLRSGRIMNEQFF. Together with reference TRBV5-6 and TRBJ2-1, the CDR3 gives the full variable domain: DAGVTQSPTHLIKTRGQQVTLRCSPKSGHDTVSWYQQALGQGPQFIFQYYEEEERQRGNFPDRFSGHQFPNYSSELNVNALLLGDSALYLCASSLRSGRIMNEQFFGPGTRLTVL.

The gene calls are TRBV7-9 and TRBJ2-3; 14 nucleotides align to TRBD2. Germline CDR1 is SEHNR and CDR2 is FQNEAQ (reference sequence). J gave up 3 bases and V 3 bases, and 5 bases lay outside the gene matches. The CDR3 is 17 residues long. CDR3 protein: CASSFGLAGGWTDTQYF. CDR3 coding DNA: TGTGCCAGCAGCTTCGGACTAGCGGGAGGCTGGACAGATACGCAGTATTTT.

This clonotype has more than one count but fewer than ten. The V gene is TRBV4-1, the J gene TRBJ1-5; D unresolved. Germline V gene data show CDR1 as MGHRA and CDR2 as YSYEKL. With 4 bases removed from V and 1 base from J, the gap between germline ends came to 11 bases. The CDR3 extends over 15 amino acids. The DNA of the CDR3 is TGCGCCAGCAGCCCAAGCCAGGAGAGCAATCAGCCCCAGCATTTT. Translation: CASSPSQESNQPQHF.

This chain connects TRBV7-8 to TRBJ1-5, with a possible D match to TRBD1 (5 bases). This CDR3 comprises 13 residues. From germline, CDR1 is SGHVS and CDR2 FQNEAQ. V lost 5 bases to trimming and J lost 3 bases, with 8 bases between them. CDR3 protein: CASSDRLNQPQHF. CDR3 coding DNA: TGTGCCAGCAGCGACAGACTCAATCAGCCCCAGCATTTT.

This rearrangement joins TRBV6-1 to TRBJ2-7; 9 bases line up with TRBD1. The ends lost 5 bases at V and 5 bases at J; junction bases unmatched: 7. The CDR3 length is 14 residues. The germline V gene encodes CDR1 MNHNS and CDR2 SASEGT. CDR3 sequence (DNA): TGTGCCAGCAGTAACCGGGACAGGGTCAACGAGCAGTACTTC. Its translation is CASSNRDRVNEQYF.

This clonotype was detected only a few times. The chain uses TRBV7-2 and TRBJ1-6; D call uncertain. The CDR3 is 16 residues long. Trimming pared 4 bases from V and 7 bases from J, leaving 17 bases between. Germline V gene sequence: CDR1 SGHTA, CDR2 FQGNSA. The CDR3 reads CASSWDWEVTNSPLHF. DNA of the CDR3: TGTGCCAGCAGCTGGGATTGGGAGGTTACCAATTCACCCCTCCACTTT.

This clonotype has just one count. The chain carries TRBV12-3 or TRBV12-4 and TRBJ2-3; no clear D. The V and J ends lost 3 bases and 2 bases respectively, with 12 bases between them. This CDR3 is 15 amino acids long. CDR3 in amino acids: CASSFLNAVTDTQYF. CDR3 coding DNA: TGTGCCAGCAGTTTTTTGAACGCGGTCACAGATACGCAGTATTTT.

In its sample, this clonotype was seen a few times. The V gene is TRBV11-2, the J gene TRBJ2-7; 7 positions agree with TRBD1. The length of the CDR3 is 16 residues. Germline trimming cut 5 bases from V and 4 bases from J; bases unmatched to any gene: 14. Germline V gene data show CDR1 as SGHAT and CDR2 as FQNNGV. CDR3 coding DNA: TGTGCCAGCAGCGACCGTCTTGGGCAGGGGGATTACGAGCAGTACTTC. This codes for CASSDRLGQGDYEQYF.

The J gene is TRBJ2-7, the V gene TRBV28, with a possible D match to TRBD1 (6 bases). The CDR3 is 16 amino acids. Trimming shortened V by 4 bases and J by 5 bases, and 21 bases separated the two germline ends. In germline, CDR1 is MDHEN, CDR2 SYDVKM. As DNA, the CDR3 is TGTGCCAGCAGTTCTCTAGCAGGGACAACGTCGGACGAGCAGTACTTC. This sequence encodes CASSSLAGTTSDEQYF.

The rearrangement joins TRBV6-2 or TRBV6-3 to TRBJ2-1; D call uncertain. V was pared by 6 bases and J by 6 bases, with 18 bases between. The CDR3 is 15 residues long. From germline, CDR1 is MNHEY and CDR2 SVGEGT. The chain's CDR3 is CASSSGPGWSNEQFF. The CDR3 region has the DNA TGTGCCAGCAGCTCCGGACCAGGTTGGTCCAATGAGCAGTTCTTC.

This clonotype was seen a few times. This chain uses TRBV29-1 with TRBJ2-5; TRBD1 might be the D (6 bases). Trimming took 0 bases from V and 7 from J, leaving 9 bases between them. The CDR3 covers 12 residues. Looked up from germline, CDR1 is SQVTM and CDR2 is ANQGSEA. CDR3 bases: TGCAGCGTTGAAGACAGGGGAAGGACCCAGTACTTC. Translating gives CSVEDRGRTQYF.

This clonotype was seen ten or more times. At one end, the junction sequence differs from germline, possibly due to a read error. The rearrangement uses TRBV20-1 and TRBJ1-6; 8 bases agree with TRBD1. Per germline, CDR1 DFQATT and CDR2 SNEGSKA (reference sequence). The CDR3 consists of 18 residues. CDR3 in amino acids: CSARGRGQVTILDSPLHF. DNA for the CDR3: TGCAGTGCCAGAGGTCGGGGACAGGTCACAATATTAGATTCACCCCTCCACTTT.

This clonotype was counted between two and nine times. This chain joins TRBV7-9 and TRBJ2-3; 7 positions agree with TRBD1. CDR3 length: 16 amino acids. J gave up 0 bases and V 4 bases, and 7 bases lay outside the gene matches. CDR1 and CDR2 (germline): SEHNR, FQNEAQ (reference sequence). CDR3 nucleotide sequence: TGTGCCAGCAGCTCGAACCGGGACAGCAGCACAGATACGCAGTATTTT. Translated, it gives CASSSNRDSSTDTQYF.

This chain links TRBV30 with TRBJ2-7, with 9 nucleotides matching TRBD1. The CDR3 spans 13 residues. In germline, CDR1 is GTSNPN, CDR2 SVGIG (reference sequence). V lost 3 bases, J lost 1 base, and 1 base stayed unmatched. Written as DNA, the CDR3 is TGTGCCTGGAGGGACAGGGGTTCCTACGAGCAGTACTTC. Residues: CAWRDRGSYEQYF.

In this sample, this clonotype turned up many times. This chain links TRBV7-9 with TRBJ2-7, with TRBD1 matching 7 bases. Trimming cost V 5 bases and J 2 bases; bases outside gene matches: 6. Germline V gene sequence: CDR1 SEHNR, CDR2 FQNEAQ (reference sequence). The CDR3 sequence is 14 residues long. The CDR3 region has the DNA TGTGCCAGCAGCGCAGACAGGGCGACCTACGAGCAGTACTTC. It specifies CASSADRATYEQYF.

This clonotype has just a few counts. The CDR3 protein is CATRGGEAFF. Here the CDR3 DNA reads TGTGCCACGAGGGGGGGTGAAGCTTTCTTT. The chain joins TRBV12-3 or TRBV12-4 to TRBJ1-1; weak D call: TRBD1 (6 bases). The ends were cut back, 10 bases at V and 7 bases at J, with 10 bases in the middle. The CDR3 consists of 10 residues.

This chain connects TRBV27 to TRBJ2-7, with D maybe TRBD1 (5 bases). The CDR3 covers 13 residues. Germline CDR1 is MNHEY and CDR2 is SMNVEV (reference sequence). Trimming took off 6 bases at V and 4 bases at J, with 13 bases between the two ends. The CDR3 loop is CASSLQDGYEQYF. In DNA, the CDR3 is TGTGCCAGCAGCCTACAGGACGGATACGAGCAGTACTTC.

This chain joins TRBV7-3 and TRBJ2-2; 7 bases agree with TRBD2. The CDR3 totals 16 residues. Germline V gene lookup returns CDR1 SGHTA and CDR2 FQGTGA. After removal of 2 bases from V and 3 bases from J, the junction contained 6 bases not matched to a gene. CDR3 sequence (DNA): TGTGCCAGCAGCTTAGATAGGACTAGGCACACCGGGGAGCTGTTTTTT. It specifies CASSLDRTRHTGELFF.

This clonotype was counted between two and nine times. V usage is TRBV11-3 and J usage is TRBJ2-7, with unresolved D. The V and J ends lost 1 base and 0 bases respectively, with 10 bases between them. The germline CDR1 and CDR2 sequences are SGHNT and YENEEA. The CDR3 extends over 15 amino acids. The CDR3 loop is CASSLAVGSSYEQYF. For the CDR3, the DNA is TGTGCCAGCAGCTTAGCCGTCGGAAGCTCCTACGAGCAGTACTTC.

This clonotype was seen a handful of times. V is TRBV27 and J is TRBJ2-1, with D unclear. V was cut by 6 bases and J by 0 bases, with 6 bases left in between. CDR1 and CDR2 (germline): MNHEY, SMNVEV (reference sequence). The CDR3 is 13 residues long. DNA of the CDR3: TGTGCCAGCAGACAGAACTCCTACAATGAGCAGTTCTTC. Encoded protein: CASRQNSYNEQFF.

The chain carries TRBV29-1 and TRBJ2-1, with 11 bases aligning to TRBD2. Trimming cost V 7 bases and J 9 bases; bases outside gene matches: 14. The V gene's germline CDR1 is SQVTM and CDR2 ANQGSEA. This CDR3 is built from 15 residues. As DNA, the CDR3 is TGCAGCGACTCCGGCGTGACTAGCGGGATGGGTGAGCAGTTCTTC. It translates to CSDSGVTSGMGEQFF.